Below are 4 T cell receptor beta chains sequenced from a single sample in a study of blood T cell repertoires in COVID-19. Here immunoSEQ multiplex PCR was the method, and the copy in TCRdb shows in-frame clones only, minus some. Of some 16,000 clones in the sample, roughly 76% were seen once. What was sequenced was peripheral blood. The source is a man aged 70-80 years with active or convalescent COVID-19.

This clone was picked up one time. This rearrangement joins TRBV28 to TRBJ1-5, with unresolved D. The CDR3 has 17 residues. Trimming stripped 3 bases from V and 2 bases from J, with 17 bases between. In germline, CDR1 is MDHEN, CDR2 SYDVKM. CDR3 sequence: CASSFVGGPGGNQPQHF. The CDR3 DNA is TGTGCCAGCAGTTTCGTAGGAGGGCCCGGAGGCAATCAGCCCCAGCATTTT.

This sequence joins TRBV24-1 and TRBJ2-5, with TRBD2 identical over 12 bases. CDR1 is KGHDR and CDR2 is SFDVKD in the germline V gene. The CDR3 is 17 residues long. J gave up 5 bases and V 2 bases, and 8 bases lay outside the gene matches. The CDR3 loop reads CATSDSGTSGPRETQYF. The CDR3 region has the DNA TGTGCCACCAGTGATTCCGGGACTAGCGGGCCTAGGGAGACCCAGTACTTC.

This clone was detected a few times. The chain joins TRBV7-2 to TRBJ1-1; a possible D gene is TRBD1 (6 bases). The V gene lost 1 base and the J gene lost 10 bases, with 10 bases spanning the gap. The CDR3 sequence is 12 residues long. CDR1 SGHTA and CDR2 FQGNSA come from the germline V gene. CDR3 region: CASSLVGRGAFF. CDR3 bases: TGTGCCAGCAGCTTAGTTGGCAGGGGAGCTTTCTTT.

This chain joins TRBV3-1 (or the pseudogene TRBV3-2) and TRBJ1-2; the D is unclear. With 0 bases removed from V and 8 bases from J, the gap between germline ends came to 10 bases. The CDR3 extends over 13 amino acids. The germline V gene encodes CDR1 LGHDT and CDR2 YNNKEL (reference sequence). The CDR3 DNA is TGTGCCAGCAGCCAAGACGAGGGAAGAGGCTACACCTTC. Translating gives CASSQDEGRGYTF.